This T cell receptor (beta chain) appears in the sequencing data of a study of shared clonotypes between healthy human individuals. CD45RO-negative cells were positively selected for CCR7, leaving out terminally differentiated effector memory CD45RA+ cells. At the deep level, the assay was run. Sequencing used immunoSEQ multiplex PCR; TCRdb keeps in-frame clones, though not all of them. Of roughly 550,000 clones listed, just under 97% were seen once; the top ten hold around 0.11%. Details on this clone: Its antigen is not identified.

Study-wide points: The sharing of 4.5% to 6.5% of naive CD4 clonotypes was seen across a handful of donors. Memory subsets generally showed lower estimated richness than naive subsets.

V was cut by 5 bases and J by 1 base, with 11 bases left in between. The CDR3 has 14 residues. Germline lookup yields CDR1 MGHRA and CDR2 YSYEKL. The chain has TRBV4-1 and TRBJ1-1; D ambiguous. This receptor was taken from a woman aged 25 to 39 in good health. The specimen was naive CD8+ T cells sorted from blood. CDR3 sequence: CASSSGSSNTEAFF. CDR3 nucleotide sequence: TGCGCCAGCAGCTCGGGGTCATCGAACACTGAAGCTTTCTTT.